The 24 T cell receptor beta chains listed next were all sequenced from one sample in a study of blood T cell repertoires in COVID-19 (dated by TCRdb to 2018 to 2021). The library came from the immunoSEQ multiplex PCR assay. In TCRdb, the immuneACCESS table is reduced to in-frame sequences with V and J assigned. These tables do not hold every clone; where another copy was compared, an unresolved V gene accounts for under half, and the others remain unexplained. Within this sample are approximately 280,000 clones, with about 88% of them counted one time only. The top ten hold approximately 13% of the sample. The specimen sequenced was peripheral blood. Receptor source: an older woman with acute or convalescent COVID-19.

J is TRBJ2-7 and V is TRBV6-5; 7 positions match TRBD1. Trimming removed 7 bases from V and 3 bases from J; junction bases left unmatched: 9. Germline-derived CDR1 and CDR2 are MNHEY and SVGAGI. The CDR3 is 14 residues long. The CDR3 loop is CASTLPRDSYEQYF. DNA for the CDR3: TGTGCCAGCACCCTCCCCCGGGACAGCTACGAGCAGTACTTC.

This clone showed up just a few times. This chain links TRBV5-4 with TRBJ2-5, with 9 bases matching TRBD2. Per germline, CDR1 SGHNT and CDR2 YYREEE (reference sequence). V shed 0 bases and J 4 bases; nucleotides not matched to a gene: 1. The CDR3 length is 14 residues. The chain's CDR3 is CASSLVSGRETQYF. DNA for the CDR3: TGTGCCAGCAGCTTGGTTAGCGGGAGAGAGACCCAGTACTTC.

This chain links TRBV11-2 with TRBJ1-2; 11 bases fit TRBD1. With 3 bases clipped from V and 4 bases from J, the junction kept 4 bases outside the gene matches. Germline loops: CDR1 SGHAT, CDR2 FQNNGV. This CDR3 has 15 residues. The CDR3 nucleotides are TGTGCCAGCAGCTTCGGACAGGGGGCCATCTATGGCTACACCTTC. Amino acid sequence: CASSFGQGAIYGYTF.

CDR3 nucleotide sequence: TGCGCCAGCAGCTCCACACAGGGTAGCTACGAGCAGTACTTC. It yields the protein CASSSTQGSYEQYF. The chain carries TRBV5-1 and TRBJ2-7; a possible D gene is TRBD1 (6 bases). V was trimmed by 3 bases and J by 3 bases, leaving 13 bases between them. The germline V gene has CDR1 SGHRS and CDR2 YFSETQ. This CDR3 spans 14 amino acids.

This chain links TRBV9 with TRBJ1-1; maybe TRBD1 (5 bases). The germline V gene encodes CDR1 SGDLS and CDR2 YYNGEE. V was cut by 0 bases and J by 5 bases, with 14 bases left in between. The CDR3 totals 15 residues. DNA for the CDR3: TGTGCCAGCAGCGTAGCTTCGGCAGGGCTAACTGAAGCTTTCTTT. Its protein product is CASSVASAGLTEAFF.

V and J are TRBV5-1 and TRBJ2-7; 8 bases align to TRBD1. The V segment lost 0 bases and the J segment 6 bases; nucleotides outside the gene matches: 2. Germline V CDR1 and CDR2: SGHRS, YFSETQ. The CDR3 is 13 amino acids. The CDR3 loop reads CASSLGQGTEQYF. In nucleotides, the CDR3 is TGCGCCAGCAGCTTGGGACAGGGGACCGAGCAGTACTTC.

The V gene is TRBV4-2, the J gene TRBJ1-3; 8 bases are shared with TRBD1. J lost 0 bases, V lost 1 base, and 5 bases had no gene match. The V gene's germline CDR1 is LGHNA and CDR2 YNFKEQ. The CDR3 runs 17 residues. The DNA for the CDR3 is TGTGCCAGCAGCCAAGCAGGACAGGGCATCTCTGGAAACACCATATATTTT. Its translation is CASSQAGQGISGNTIYF.

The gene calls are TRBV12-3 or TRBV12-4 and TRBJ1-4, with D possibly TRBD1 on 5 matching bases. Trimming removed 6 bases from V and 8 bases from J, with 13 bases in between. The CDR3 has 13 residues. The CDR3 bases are TGTGCCAGCAGCTCCGGGGGGGAAGAAAAACTGTTTTTT. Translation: CASSSGGEEKLFF.

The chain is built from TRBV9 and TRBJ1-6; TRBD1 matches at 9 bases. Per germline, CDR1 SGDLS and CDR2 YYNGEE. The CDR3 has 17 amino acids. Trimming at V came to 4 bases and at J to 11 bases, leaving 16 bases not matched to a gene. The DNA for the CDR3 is TGTGCCAGCAGCCCCGATCCTGGGACAGGGCGGGCGACACCCCTCCACTTT. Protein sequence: CASSPDPGTGRATPLHF.

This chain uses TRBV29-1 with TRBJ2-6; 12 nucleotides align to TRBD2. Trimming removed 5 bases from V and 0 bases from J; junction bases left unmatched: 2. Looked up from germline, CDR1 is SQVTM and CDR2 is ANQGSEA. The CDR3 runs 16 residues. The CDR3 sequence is CSVPGLAGSGANVLTF. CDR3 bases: TGCAGCGTTCCGGGACTAGCGGGCTCTGGGGCCAACGTCCTGACTTTC.

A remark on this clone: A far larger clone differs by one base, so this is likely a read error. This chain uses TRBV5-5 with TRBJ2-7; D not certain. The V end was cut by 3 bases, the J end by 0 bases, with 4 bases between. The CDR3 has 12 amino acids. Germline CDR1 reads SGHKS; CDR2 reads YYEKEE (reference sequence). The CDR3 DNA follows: TGTGCCAGCAGCTCCCTCTCCTACGAGCAGTACTTC. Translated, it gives CASSSLSYEQYF.

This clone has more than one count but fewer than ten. DNA for the CDR3: TGTGCCAGCAGTACGCGAAGGGGCCTCACCTACGAGCAGTACTTC. Its translation is CASSTRRGLTYEQYF. The chain recombines TRBV28 with TRBJ2-7; D is possibly TRBD1 (5 bases). Germline V CDR1 and CDR2: MDHEN, SYDVKM. This CDR3 comprises 15 residues. The V end was cut by 5 bases, the J end by 2 bases, with 16 bases between.

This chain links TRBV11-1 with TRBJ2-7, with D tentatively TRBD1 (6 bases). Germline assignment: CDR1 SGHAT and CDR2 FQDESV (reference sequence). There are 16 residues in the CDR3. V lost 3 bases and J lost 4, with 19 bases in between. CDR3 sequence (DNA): TGTGCCAGCAGCTTCTCCGGACAGCGTGGGCTTTACGAGCAGTACTTC. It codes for CASSFSGQRGLYEQYF.

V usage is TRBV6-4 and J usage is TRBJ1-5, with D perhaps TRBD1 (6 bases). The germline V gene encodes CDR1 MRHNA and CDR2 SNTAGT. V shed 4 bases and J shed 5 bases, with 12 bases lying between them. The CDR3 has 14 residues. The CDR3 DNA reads TGTGCCAGCAGTGTAGAAGGGGGGGATCAGCCCCAGCATTTT. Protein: CASSVEGGDQPQHF.

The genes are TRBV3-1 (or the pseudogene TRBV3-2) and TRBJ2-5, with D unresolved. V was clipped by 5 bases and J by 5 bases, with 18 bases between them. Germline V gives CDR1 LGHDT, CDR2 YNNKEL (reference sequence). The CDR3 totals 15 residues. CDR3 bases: TGTGCCAGCAGCTCCCGTCCGGGTACCGGGGAGACCCAGTACTTC. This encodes CASSSRPGTGETQYF.

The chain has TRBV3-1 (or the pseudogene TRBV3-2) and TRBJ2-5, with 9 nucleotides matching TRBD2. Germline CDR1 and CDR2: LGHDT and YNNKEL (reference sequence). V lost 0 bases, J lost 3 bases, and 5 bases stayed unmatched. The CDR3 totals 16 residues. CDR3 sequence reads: CASSQDLLAGKETQYF. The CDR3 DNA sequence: TGTGCCAGCAGCCAAGATCTCCTAGCGGGAAAAGAGACCCAGTACTTC.

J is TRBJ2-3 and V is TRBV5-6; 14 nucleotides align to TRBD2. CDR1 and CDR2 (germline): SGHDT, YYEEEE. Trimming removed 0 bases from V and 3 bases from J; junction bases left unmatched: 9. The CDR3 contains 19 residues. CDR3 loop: CASSLETSGGVSETDTQYF. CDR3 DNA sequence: TGTGCCAGCAGCTTGGAGACTAGCGGGGGGGTCTCCGAGACAGATACGCAGTATTTT. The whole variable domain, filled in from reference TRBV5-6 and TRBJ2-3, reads DAGVTQSPTHLIKTRGQQVTLRCSPKSGHDTVSWYQQALGQGPQFIFQYYEEEERQRGNFPDRFSGHQFPNYSSELNVNALLLGDSALYLCASSLETSGGVSETDTQYFGPGTRLTVL.

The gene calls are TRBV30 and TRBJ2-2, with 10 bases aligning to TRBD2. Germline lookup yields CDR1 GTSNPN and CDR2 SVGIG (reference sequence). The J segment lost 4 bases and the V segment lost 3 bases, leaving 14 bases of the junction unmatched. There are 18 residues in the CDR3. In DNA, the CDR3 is TGTGCCTGGAGCCCGCGGTCAGCGGGAGGGCCGGGCACCGGGGAGCTGTTTTTT. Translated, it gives CAWSPRSAGGPGTGELFF.

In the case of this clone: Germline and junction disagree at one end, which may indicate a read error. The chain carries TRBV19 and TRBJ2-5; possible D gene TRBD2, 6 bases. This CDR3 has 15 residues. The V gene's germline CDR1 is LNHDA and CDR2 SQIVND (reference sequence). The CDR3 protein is CASSIDPAGRETQYF. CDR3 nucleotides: TGTGCCAGTAGCATAGATCCCGCAGGGAGGGAGACCCAGTACTTC.

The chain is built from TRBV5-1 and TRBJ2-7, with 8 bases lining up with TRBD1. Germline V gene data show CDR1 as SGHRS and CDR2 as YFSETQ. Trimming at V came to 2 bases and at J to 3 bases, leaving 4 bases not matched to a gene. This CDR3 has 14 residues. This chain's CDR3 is CASSFRTGSYEQYF. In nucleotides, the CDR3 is TGCGCCAGCAGCTTCCGGACAGGGAGCTACGAGCAGTACTTC. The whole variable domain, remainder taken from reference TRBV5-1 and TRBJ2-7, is KAGVTQTPRYLIKTRGQQVTLSCSPISGHRSVSWYQQTPGQGLQFLFEYFSETQRNKGNFPGRFSGRQFSNSRSEMNVSTLELGDSALYLCASSFRTGSYEQYFGPGTRLTVT.

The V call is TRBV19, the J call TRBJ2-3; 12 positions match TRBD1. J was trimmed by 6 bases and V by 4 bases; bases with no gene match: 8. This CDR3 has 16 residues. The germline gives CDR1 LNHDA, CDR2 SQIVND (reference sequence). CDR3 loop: CASSKTGTGGFDTQYF. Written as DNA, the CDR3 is TGTGCCAGTAGTAAAACCGGGACAGGGGGCTTCGATACGCAGTATTTT.

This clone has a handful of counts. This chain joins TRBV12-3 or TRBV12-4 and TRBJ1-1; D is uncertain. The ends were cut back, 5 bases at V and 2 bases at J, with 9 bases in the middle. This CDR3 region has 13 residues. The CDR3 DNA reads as TGTGCCAGCAGTCTTCAGATAAACACTGAAGCTTTCTTT. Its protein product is CASSLQINTEAFF.

This CDR3 is CASSRQGHYGYTF. CDR3 coding DNA: TGTGCCAGCAGTCGACAGGGCCACTATGGCTACACCTTC. The chain is built from TRBV6-5 and TRBJ1-2, with 7 bases matching TRBD1. Looked up from germline, CDR1 is MNHEY and CDR2 is SVGAGI. V dropped 5 bases and J dropped 3; count of bases not matched to a gene: 3. The CDR3 covers 13 residues.

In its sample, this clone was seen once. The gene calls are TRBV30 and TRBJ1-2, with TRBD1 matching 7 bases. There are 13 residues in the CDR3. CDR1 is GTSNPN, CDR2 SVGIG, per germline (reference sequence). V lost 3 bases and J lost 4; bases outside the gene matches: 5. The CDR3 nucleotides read TGTGCCTGGAGCCCCCCAGGGGGCTATGGCTACACCTTC. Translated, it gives CAWSPPGGYGYTF.